The rows below give T cell receptor beta chains drawn from one sample of a study of blood T cell repertoires in COVID-19. Sequencing was performed with immunoSEQ multiplex PCR; in TCRdb, only in-frame clones are kept and a portion is missing. The sample has 150,000 or so clones, 84% seen once. What was sequenced was peripheral blood. The source is a human donor in a cohort sampled during active COVID-19. Both conserved end residues are trimmed from each CDR3.

v_call,j_call,cdr3_aa
TRBV7-7,TRBJ2-5,ASSLGLAGPQETQY
TRBV9,TRBJ1-3,ASGTGGTGNTIY
TRBV3-1/TRBV3-2,TRBJ2-3,ASTTRGGPTGTQY
TRBV9,TRBJ1-3,ASSVEGQGNTIY
TRBV6-1,TRBJ1-2,ASSEVWQWYGYT
TRBV9,TRBJ1-5,ASSPGGERSNQPQH
TRBV30,TRBJ2-5,AWHSPTSRQTQY
TRBV6-5,TRBJ1-2,ASSSDTNYGYT
TRBV18,TRBJ2-3,ASSLGQGKY
TRBV7-2,TRBJ2-5,ASRTPGTQETQY